Each of the 18 T cell receptor beta chains below was sequenced from the same sample in a study of cytomegalovirus exposure and HLA in healthy donors. The primer mix had 60 Vbeta and 13 Jbeta primers. Method: immunoSEQ multiplex PCR; TCRdb's copy keeps in-frame clones and lacks some. The table records about 140,000 clones, about 80% of them present only once. Sequencing input: PBMCs. All receptors come from a middle-aged man in good health and CMV-seropositive.

The V gene is TRBV4-3, the J gene TRBJ1-5; the match to TRBD1 covers 7 bases. The V segment lost 1 base and the J segment 10 bases; nucleotides outside the gene matches: 10. Germline lookup yields CDR1 LGHNA and CDR2 YSLEER. The CDR3 is 15 amino acids. The CDR3 bases are TGCGCCAGCAGCCAAGGGGACAGAGCAATCAGTCCCCAGCATTTT. It translates to CASSQGDRAISPQHF.

The rearrangement links TRBV29-1 to TRBJ2-7; 9 bases fit TRBD1. The CDR3 has 12 residues. In germline, CDR1 is SQVTM, CDR2 ANQGSEA. V dropped 3 bases and J dropped 9; count of bases not matched to a gene: 6. The CDR3 sequence: CSVEPTGGGQYF. CDR3 coding DNA: TGCAGCGTTGAGCCGACAGGGGGAGGGCAGTACTTC.

The chain links TRBV11-2 to TRBJ2-6; no clear D. Germline CDR1 and CDR2: SGHAT and FQNNGV. Trimming removed 3 bases from V and 3 bases from J, with 9 bases in between. There are 15 residues in the CDR3. CDR3 loop: CASSLLSLGANVLTF. The CDR3 region has the DNA TGTGCCAGCAGCTTGTTGAGCCTTGGGGCCAACGTCCTGACTTTC.

The CDR3 protein is CASSVLGAPVEQYF. In DNA form, the CDR3 reads TGTGCCAGCAGTGTGCTGGGGGCGCCGGTCGAGCAGTACTTC. The genes are TRBV2 and TRBJ2-7; a possible D gene is TRBD1 (6 bases). Germline loops: CDR1 SNHLY, CDR2 FYNNEI. V was clipped by 4 bases and J by 6 bases, with 16 bases between them. The CDR3 totals 14 residues.

The chain uses TRBV5-5 and TRBJ2-3; 9 bases agree with TRBD1. With 2 bases clipped from V and 2 bases from J, the junction kept 9 bases outside the gene matches. The germline CDR1 and CDR2 sequences are SGHKS and YYEKEE (reference sequence). The length of the CDR3 is 17 residues. CDR3 protein: CASSFGPRTGDTDTQYF. The DNA for the CDR3 is TGTGCCAGCAGCTTTGGTCCCCGGACAGGGGACACAGATACGCAGTATTTT.

This rearrangement joins TRBV2 to TRBJ2-2; 7 bases line up with TRBD1. The germline V gene has CDR1 SNHLY and CDR2 FYNNEI. The CDR3 totals 14 residues. J lost 6 bases, V lost 2 bases, and 3 bases had no gene match. In nucleotides, the CDR3 is TGTGCCAGCAGTGAATACGACAGGGCCGGGGAGCTGTTTTTT. As protein: CASSEYDRAGELFF.

V and J are TRBV5-1 and TRBJ2-1, with TRBD2 matching over 8 bases. The CDR3 is 15 amino acids. J was trimmed by 3 bases and V by 4 bases; bases with no gene match: 6. Looked up from germline, CDR1 is SGHRS and CDR2 is YFSETQ. The CDR3 is CASSLREDLYNEQFF. The CDR3 DNA reads as TGCGCCAGCAGCCTGCGGGAGGACCTCTACAATGAGCAGTTCTTC.

The rearrangement uses TRBV4-3 and TRBJ1-2; 7 bases align to TRBD1. This CDR3 has 18 amino acids. V lost 0 bases, J lost 5 bases, and 15 bases stayed unmatched. In germline, CDR1 is LGHNA, CDR2 YSLEER. Written as DNA, the CDR3 is TGCGCCAGCAGCCAAGAGACCGGGACAGCCTCCTTCTTTTATGGCTACACCTTC. It is translated as CASSQETGTASFFYGYTF.

Concerning this clone: Compared with germline, one end of the junction differs, possibly owing to a read error. The gene calls are TRBV9 and TRBJ1-2; no reliable D call. CDR3 size: 13 residues. CDR1 SGDLS and CDR2 YYNGEE come from the germline V gene. The CDR3 here is CASSVRSNYGFTF. In DNA, the CDR3 is TGTGCCAGCAGCGTAAGAAGTAACTATGGCTTCACCTTC.

The rearrangement joins TRBV30 to TRBJ1-1, with TRBD1 as a possible D gene (5 bases). The CDR3 spans 14 residues. Trimming cost V 3 bases and J 4 bases, with 15 bases left between them. Germline V gene sequence: CDR1 GTSNPN, CDR2 SVGIG (reference sequence). CDR3 coding DNA: TGTGCCTGGAGAATAGCGGGGACTGGCACTGAAGCTTTCTTT. This codes for CAWRIAGTGTEAFF.

The chain carries TRBV19 and TRBJ2-6; D uncertain. Per the germline V gene, CDR1 is LNHDA and CDR2 is SQIVND (reference sequence). This CDR3 has 15 amino acids. Trimming stripped 3 bases from V and 2 bases from J, with 8 bases between. The CDR3 nucleotides read TGTGCCAGTAGTATGGGTGCGGCTGGGGCCAACGTCCTGACTTTC. Its translation: CASSMGAAGANVLTF.

This clone was counted between two and nine times. The chain couples TRBV7-9 to TRBJ2-1; D not certain. The germline V gene encodes CDR1 SEHNR and CDR2 FQNEAQ (reference sequence). V was clipped by 3 bases and J by 7 bases, with 4 bases between them. The CDR3 is 11 amino acids. CDR3 region: CASSFLNEQFF. CDR3 bases: TGTGCCAGCAGCTTCTTAAATGAGCAGTTCTTC.

This sequence joins TRBV7-3 and TRBJ2-3, with 10 bases identical to TRBD1. CDR3 length equals 16 residues. J lost 3 bases, V lost 6 bases, and 9 bases had no gene match. The germline V gene has CDR1 SGHTA and CDR2 FQGTGA. The DNA of the CDR3 is TGTGCCAGCAGTTTGACAGGGGGCGCGGGGACAGATACGCAGTATTTT. Its protein product is CASSLTGGAGTDTQYF.

The chain is built from TRBV5-1 and TRBJ2-5, with 11 bases lining up with TRBD1. This CDR3 has 16 amino acids. Per the germline V gene, CDR1 is SGHRS and CDR2 is YFSETQ. Losses at the gene ends were 2 bases for V and 5 bases for J; bases not matched to a gene: 8. The CDR3 DNA follows: TGCGCCAGCAGCTTAACAGGACAGGGGGCGACGGAGACCCAGTACTTC. Translated: CASSLTGQGATETQYF.

The chain carries TRBV11-3 and TRBJ1-6; no clear D. Trimming left V 2 bases short and J 5 bases short, with 4 bases between. CDR3 length: 13 residues. Germline CDR1 reads SGHNT; CDR2 reads YENEEA. Here the CDR3 DNA reads TGTGCCAGCAGCTTATTAAATAATTCACCCCTCCACTTT. Protein product: CASSLLNNSPLHF.

This rearrangement joins TRBV7-9 to TRBJ1-2; D might be TRBD1 (5 bases). Germline CDR1 is SEHNR and CDR2 is FQNEAQ (reference sequence). The V end was cut by 5 bases, the J end by 0 bases, with 10 bases between. The CDR3 runs 14 residues. The CDR3 DNA is TGTGCCAGCAGCCAGCAGGGTTCTAACTATGGCTACACCTTC. Its protein is CASSQQGSNYGYTF.

The DNA for the CDR3 is TGTGCCAGTAGTAGCGGGGGACAGGGCTTTAATCAGCCCCAGCATTTT. Translating gives CASSSGGQGFNQPQHF. V is TRBV19 and J is TRBJ1-5; 9 bases line up with TRBD1. The germline V gene encodes CDR1 LNHDA and CDR2 SQIVND (reference sequence). The CDR3 sequence is 16 residues long. Germline trimming cut 4 bases from V and 4 bases from J; bases unmatched to any gene: 8.

The chain is built from TRBV6-5 and TRBJ1-5; no firm D call. The CDR3 spans 13 residues. Germline V gives CDR1 MNHEY, CDR2 SVGAGI. V lost 2 bases and J 4 bases, leaving 6 bases between the germline ends. The CDR3 DNA is TGTGCCAGCAGTTACCGGGAGAATCAGCCCCAGCATTTT. It yields the protein CASSYRENQPQHF.